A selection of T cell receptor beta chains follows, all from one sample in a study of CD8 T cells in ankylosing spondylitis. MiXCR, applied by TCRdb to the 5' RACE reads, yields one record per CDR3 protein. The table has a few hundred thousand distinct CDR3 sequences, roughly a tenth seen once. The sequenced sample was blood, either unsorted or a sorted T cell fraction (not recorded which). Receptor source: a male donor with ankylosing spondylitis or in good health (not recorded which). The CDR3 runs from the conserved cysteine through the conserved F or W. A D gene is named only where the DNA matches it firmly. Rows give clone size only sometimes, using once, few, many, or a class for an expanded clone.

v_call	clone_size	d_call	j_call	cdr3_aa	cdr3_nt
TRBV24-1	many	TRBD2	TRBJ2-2	CATSGLAGGQRNTGELFF	TGTGCCACCAGTGGGCTAGCGGGGGGCCAAAGGAACACCGGGGAGCTGTTTTTT
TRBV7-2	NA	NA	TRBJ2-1	CASSLAPQQGYYRQAYNEQFF	TGTGCCAGCAGCTTAGCACCGCAGCAGGGTTATTATCGACAGGCTTACAATGAGCAGTTCTTC
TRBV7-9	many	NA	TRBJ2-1	CASSPRDTYNEQFF	TGTGCCAGCAGCCCCCGGGACACCTACAATGAGCAGTTCTTC
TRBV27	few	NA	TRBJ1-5	CASSLKGSGNQPQHF	TGTGCCAGCAGTTTGAAGGGGTCGGGCAATCAGCCCCAGCATTTT
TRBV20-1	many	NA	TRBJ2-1	CSARRADIYNEQFF	TGCAGTGCTCGACGCGCGGACATTTACAATGAGCAGTTCTTC
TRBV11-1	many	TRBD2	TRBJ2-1	CASSAGLAGGGSYNEQFF	TGTGCCAGCAGCGCCGGACTAGCGGGGGGGGGCTCCTACAATGAGCAGTTCTTC
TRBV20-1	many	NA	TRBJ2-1	CSPPRGGARNEQFF	TGCAGTCCCCCCAGGGGGGGGGCCAGAAATGAGCAGTTCTTC
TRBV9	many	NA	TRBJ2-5	CASSVGPSQETQYF	TGTGCCAGCAGCGTCGGCCCATCTCAAGAGACCCAGTACTTC
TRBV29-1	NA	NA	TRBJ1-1	CSVAQGNTEAFF	TGCAGCGTTGCACAAGGAAACACTGAAGCTTTCTTT
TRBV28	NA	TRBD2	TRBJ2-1	CASRLLAGTLYNEQFF	TGTGCCAGCAGACTTCTAGCGGGGACCCTTTACAATGAGCAGTTCTTC
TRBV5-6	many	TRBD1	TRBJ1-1	CASSLNRGKTEAFF	TGTGCCAGCAGCCTAAACAGGGGGAAAACTGAAGCTTTCTTT
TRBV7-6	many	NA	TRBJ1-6	CASSLSAQGGSPLHF	TGTGCCAGCAGCTTATCTGCACAGGGTGGTTCACCCCTCCACTTT
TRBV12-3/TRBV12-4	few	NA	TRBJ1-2	CATLTGFDGYTF	TGTGCCACCCTGACAGGATTTGATGGCTACACCTTC
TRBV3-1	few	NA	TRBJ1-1	CASGLQGNTEAFF	TGTGCCAGTGGACTACAGGGGAACACTGAAGCTTTCTTT
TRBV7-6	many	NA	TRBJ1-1	CASSLVAQAETEAFF	TGTGCCAGCAGCTTAGTCGCGCAGGCGGAAACTGAAGCTTTCTTT
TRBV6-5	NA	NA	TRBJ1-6	CASSYGREENSPLHF	TGTGCCAGCAGTTACGGCAGGGAGGAAAATTCACCCCTCCACTTT
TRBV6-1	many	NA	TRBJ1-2	CASSEAGDGYGYTF	TGTGCCAGCAGTGAAGCAGGGGACGGCTATGGCTACACCTTC
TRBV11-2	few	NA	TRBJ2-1	CASSSGQASFWEQFF	TGTGCCAGCAGCTCGGGCCAGGCTAGCTTCTGGGAGCAGTTCTTC
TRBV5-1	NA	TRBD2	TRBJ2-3	CASSLLLAGAPDTQYF	TGCGCCAGCAGCTTGTTACTAGCGGGGGCCCCGGATACGCAGTATTTT
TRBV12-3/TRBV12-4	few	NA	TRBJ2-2	CAGRDSLNTGELFF	TGTGCCGGTAGGGATTCGCTGAACACCGGGGAGCTGTTTTTT
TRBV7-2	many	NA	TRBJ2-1	CASSFGYNEQFF	TGTGCCAGCAGCTTCGGCTACAATGAGCAGTTCTTC
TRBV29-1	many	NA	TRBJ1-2	CSVAGYTF	TGCAGCGTTGCCGGCTACACCTTC
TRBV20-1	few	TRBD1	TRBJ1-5	CSARRTGGNQPQHF	TGCAGTGCTAGACGGACAGGGGGCAATCAGCCCCAGCATTTT
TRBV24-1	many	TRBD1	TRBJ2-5	CATSDLGTGVETQYF	TGTGCCACCAGTGATTTAGGCACAGGGGTAGAGACCCAGTACTTC
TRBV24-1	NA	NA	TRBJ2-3	CATSDLGRGGTDTQYF	TGTGCCACCAGTGATTTAGGCAGGGGTGGCACAGATACGCAGTATTTT
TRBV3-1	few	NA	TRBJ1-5	CASSQTGSAGQPQHF	TGTGCCAGCAGCCAGACAGGTTCAGCGGGTCAGCCCCAGCATTTT
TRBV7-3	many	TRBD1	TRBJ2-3	CASSLQGGTQYF	TGTGCCAGCAGTCTCCAAGGGGGCACGCAGTATTTT